These 24 T cell receptor beta chains were all obtained from the same sample, sequenced in a study of shared clonotypes between healthy human individuals. Some clones are missing from TCRdb's copy, which holds only in-frame ones; the method was immunoSEQ multiplex PCR. The sample has about 980,000 clones, over 75% seen once. The sequenced material came from memory CD4+ T cells sorted from blood. The sample's subset: CD45RA-negative fraction. The receptors were sampled from a man between 18 and 29 years old in good health.

The chain uses TRBV2 and TRBJ2-7, with a possible D match to TRBD1 (6 bases). The CDR3 extends over 15 amino acids. Per germline, CDR1 SNHLY and CDR2 FYNNEI. V lost 1 base, J lost 1 base, and 11 bases lay in between. The CDR3: CASSEDRVSSYEQYF. The DNA of the CDR3 is TGTGCCAGCAGTGAAGACAGGGTTAGTTCCTACGAGCAGTACTTC. The full variable domain, rest sourced from reference TRBV2 and TRBJ2-7, is EPEVTQTPSHQVTQMGQEVILRCVPISNHLYFYWYRQILGQKVEFLVSFYNNEISEKSEIFDDQFSVERPDGSNFTLKIRSTKLEDSAMYFCASSEDRVSSYEQYFGPGTRLTVT.

V gene TRBV6-5 combines with J gene TRBJ1-3; D perhaps matches TRBD1 (5 bases). Trimming took 10 bases from V and 3 from J, leaving 16 bases between them. The CDR3 is 14 residues long. CDR1 is MNHEY and CDR2 is SVGAGI in the germline V gene. CDR3 sequence: CATRGGAGGNTIYF. The CDR3 DNA reads TGTGCCACCCGGGGAGGGGCAGGTGGAAACACCATATATTTT.

This clone has ten or more counts. The chain uses TRBV30 and TRBJ2-2; TRBD1 agrees at 8 bases. Germline V gene data show CDR1 as GTSNPN and CDR2 as SVGIG (reference sequence). The CDR3 runs to 15 residues. Trimming cost V 5 bases and J 3 bases; bases outside gene matches: 8. CDR3 sequence: CAWVPGTGYTGELFF. Here the CDR3 DNA reads TGTGCCTGGGTACCCGGGACAGGATACACCGGGGAGCTGTTTTTT.

The V and J genes are TRBV5-4 and TRBJ2-1; 8 bases match TRBD2. The CDR3 has 14 residues. The trim removed 0 bases at V and 8 bases at J, leaving 4 bases unmatched. The germline V gene has CDR1 SGHNT and CDR2 YYREEE (reference sequence). The CDR3 spells CASSLGSGKDEQFF. The CDR3 DNA sequence: TGTGCCAGCAGCTTGGGTAGCGGGAAGGATGAGCAGTTCTTC.

The chain has TRBV2 and TRBJ2-7; possibly TRBD2 for D (6 bases). This CDR3 spans 15 amino acids. The V end lost 5 bases, the J end lost 9 bases, and 23 bases lay between the germline ends. Germline CDR1 is SNHLY and CDR2 is FYNNEI. The CDR3 region is CASSNSRDSPAGQYF. CDR3 DNA: TGTGCCAGCAGTAATAGCCGGGACTCCCCGGCTGGGCAGTACTTC.

This chain uses TRBV9 with TRBJ2-3; D gene ambiguous. The CDR3 is made up of 13 amino acids. Germline values: CDR1 SGDLS, CDR2 YYNGEE. V lost 3 bases and J 3 bases, leaving 8 bases between the germline ends. CDR3 coding DNA: TGTGCCAGCAGCGCCGGGTGGACAGATACGCAGTATTTT. As protein: CASSAGWTDTQYF. Full variable domain (rest looked up from reference TRBV9 and TRBJ2-3): DSGVTQTPKHLITATGQRVTLRCSPRSGDLSVYWYQQSLDQGLQFLIQYYNGEERAKGNILERFSAQQFPDLHSELNLSSLELGDSALYFCASSAGWTDTQYFGPGTRLTVL.

The V and J genes are TRBV5-1 and TRBJ2-1; TRBD1 matches 9 bases. The V and J ends lost 5 bases and 10 bases, in that order; junction bases with no gene match: 4. This CDR3 contains 12 residues. CDR1 is SGHRS and CDR2 is YFSETQ in the germline V gene. The CDR3: CASRTGGREQFF. The DNA for the CDR3 is TGCGCCAGCAGGACAGGGGGTAGAGAGCAGTTCTTC.

The chain joins TRBV27 to TRBJ1-6, with D unresolved. V was cut by 1 base and J by 7 bases, with 8 bases left in between. This CDR3 is 14 amino acids long. Germline lookup yields CDR1 MNHEY and CDR2 SMNVEV (reference sequence). CDR3 sequence reads: CASSLYGVNSPLHF. The CDR3 DNA follows: TGTGCCAGCAGTTTATACGGGGTCAATTCACCCCTCCACTTT.

J is TRBJ1-3 and V is TRBV30; unclear D gene. With 2 bases removed from V and 3 bases from J, the gap between germline ends came to 14 bases. Germline CDR1 is GTSNPN and CDR2 is SVGIG (reference sequence). The CDR3 totals 15 residues. The CDR3 DNA follows: TGTGCCTGGAGTTTCCTGCGCTCTGATGGAAACACCATATATTTT. The encoded protein is CAWSFLRSDGNTIYF.

V and J are TRBV6-6 and TRBJ1-6, with D maybe TRBD1 (5 bases). Germline CDR1 reads MNHNY; CDR2 reads SVGAGI (reference sequence). This CDR3 comprises 14 residues. The V end was cut by 8 bases, the J end by 0 bases, with 8 bases between. The CDR3 here is CASQGGSYNSPLHF. The CDR3 DNA is TGTGCCAGCCAGGGAGGCTCCTATAATTCACCCCTCCACTTT.

The gene calls are TRBV27 and TRBJ2-7; D is uncertain. V was shortened by 1 base and J by 2 bases, with 3 bases between the two germline ends. CDR3 size: 12 residues. Germline loops: CDR1 MNHEY, CDR2 SMNVEV (reference sequence). In DNA, the CDR3 is TGTGCCAGCAGTTTATTCCCCTACGAGCAGTACTTC. This sequence encodes CASSLFPYEQYF.

This clone was picked up one time. V is TRBV7-9 and J is TRBJ1-1; TRBD1 aligns across 7 bases. J was trimmed by 8 bases and V by 5 bases; bases with no gene match: 11. CDR3 length: 14 amino acids. Germline V CDR1 and CDR2: SEHNR, FQNEAQ (reference sequence). CDR3 loop: CASSPGPTGPEAFF. DNA for the CDR3: TGTGCCAGCAGCCCGGGACCGACAGGGCCCGAAGCTTTCTTT.

As for this clone: This CDR3 is also generated by other DNA sequences in the sample. This sequence joins TRBV10-1 and TRBJ2-3; 7 bases fit TRBD1. Trimming at V came to 3 bases and at J to 0 bases, leaving 3 bases not matched to a gene. Per germline, CDR1 WNHNN and CDR2 SYGVQD (reference sequence). The CDR3 has 15 residues. CDR3: CASSDGTASTDTQYF. DNA for the CDR3: TGCGCCAGCAGTGACGGGACAGCTAGCACAGATACGCAGTATTTT.

This clone appeared a few times. This chain links TRBV7-3 with TRBJ2-5, with 9 bases fitting TRBD1. The CDR3 length is 15 residues. V was clipped by 5 bases and J by 0 bases; unmatched bases: 4. Germline V CDR1 and CDR2: SGHTA, FQGTGA. In DNA form, the CDR3 reads TGTGCCAGCAGCCGCGGGGACAGGGACCAAGAGACCCAGTACTTC. Amino acid sequence: CASSRGDRDQETQYF.

The CDR3 loop reads CASSKARAYEQYF. CDR3 DNA sequence: TGTGCCAGTAGTAAGGCCCGAGCCTACGAGCAGTACTTC. The chain is built from TRBV19 and TRBJ2-7; D gene ambiguous. V was cut by 4 bases and J by 2 bases, with 9 bases left in between. Germline V gene data show CDR1 as LNHDA and CDR2 as SQIVND (reference sequence). The CDR3 loop spans 13 amino acids.

This clone was counted between two and nine times. This rearrangement joins TRBV5-1 to TRBJ2-7; 7 positions agree with TRBD1. The CDR3 consists of 15 residues. Looked up from germline, CDR1 is SGHRS and CDR2 is YFSETQ. Losses at the gene ends were 4 bases for V and 0 bases for J; bases not matched to a gene: 7. The DNA for the CDR3 is TGCGCCAGCAGCCGCGGAGACAGGGACTCCTACGAGCAGTACTTC. Amino acids: CASSRGDRDSYEQYF.

The chain joins TRBV18 to TRBJ1-2; tentatively, D is TRBD1 (5 bases). Trimming shortened V by 0 bases and J by 0 bases, and 14 bases separated the two germline ends. The V gene's germline CDR1 is KGHSH and CDR2 LQKENI. The CDR3 consists of 17 residues. CDR3 residues: CASSPPNSQGANYGYTF. DNA for the CDR3: TGTGCCAGCTCACCACCTAATTCTCAGGGTGCTAACTATGGCTACACCTTC.

The chain links TRBV30 to TRBJ1-2; TRBD1 agrees at 7 bases. The CDR3 runs to 18 residues. The V gene's germline CDR1 is GTSNPN and CDR2 SVGIG (reference sequence). V gave up 2 bases and J gave up 3 bases; unmatched junction bases: 18. CDR3 bases: TGTGCCTGGAGTAGGAGCGCGGCCGGGACAGCCCTGGACTATGGCTACACCTTC. Residues: CAWSRSAAGTALDYGYTF.

This chain links TRBV28 with TRBJ2-5; D tentatively reads TRBD1 or TRBD2 (5 bases each). The CDR3 spans 17 residues. The ends were cut back, 4 bases at V and 6 bases at J, with 24 bases in the middle. Germline V gene sequence: CDR1 MDHEN, CDR2 SYDVKM. The CDR3 region is CASSSITSGTKGKTQYF. CDR3 sequence (DNA): TGTGCCAGCAGTTCCATCACCTCCGGGACGAAAGGGAAGACCCAGTACTTC. Using reference TRBV28 and TRBJ2-5 for the parts outside the CDR3, the full variable domain is DVKVTQSSRYLVKRTGEKVFLECVQDMDHENMFWYRQDPGLGLRLIYFSYDVKMKEKGDIPEGYSVSREKKERFSLILESASTNQTSMYLCASSSITSGTKGKTQYFGPGTRLLVL.

This sequence joins TRBV15 and TRBJ1-4; D remains ambiguous. V was trimmed by 0 bases and J by 8 bases, leaving 16 bases between them. The CDR3 consists of 16 residues. From germline, CDR1 is LNHNV and CDR2 YYDKDF (reference sequence). Here the CDR3 reads CATSRDPWGKVEKLFF. The CDR3 coding sequence is TGTGCCACCAGCAGAGATCCGTGGGGAAAGGTCGAAAAACTGTTTTTT.

The J gene is TRBJ2-6, the V gene TRBV5-4; TRBD1 agrees at 7 bases. The V gene end was trimmed by 6 bases and the J gene end by 0 bases; junction bases not matched to a gene: 9. Germline loops: CDR1 SGHNT, CDR2 YYREEE (reference sequence). This CDR3 spans 17 amino acids. CDR3 nucleotides: TGTGCCAGCAACACGGGACAGTCATACTCTGGGGCCAACGTCCTGACTTTC. It translates to CASNTGQSYSGANVLTF.

The sample holds a few counts of this clone. The sample carries other DNA sequences with the same CDR3. The chain carries TRBV10-1 and TRBJ2-2; D is unresolved. The germline V gene encodes CDR1 WNHNN and CDR2 SYGVQD (reference sequence). Trimming removed 5 bases from V and 1 base from J, with 5 bases in between. The CDR3 runs 13 residues. The CDR3 reads CASSSGNTGELFF. The CDR3 bases are TGCGCCAGCAGTAGTGGGAACACCGGGGAGCTGTTTTTT.

This chain connects TRBV18 to TRBJ2-7, with D tentatively TRBD1 (5 bases). The CDR3 is made up of 14 amino acids. Trimming stripped 5 bases from V and 6 bases from J, with 17 bases between. Germline V gene data show CDR1 as KGHSH and CDR2 as LQKENI. DNA of the CDR3: TGTGCCAGCTCATCTGCTTCAGGGTCGCGCGAGCAGTACTTC. Translating it yields CASSSASGSREQYF.

V gene TRBV4-3 combines with J gene TRBJ2-2; D unclear. Deletions cut 6 bases from V and 9 bases from J, with 14 bases between. CDR3 length: 13 amino acids. Germline V CDR1 and CDR2: LGHNA, YSLEER. As DNA, the CDR3 is TGCGCCAGCAGTCGACAACCGGGTTGGGAGCTGTTTTTT. Its translation is CASSRQPGWELFF.